This T cell receptor (beta chain) was obtained from a study of vaccination effects on CD4 cells after COVID-19 (dated by TCRdb to between 2021 and 2024). Regarding the research as a whole: Across the study, the median time from the second dose to post-vaccine sampling was 72 days (range 14 to 241). Cultures from other donors in the study were sequenced with the Oncomine TCR Beta short-read assay on an Illumina iSeq 100. SARS-CoV-2 spike-specific CD4+ TCR repertoires from before and after mRNA vaccination were compared in COVID-19 convalescent patients and in infection-naive vaccine recipients. Altogether, around 11 COVID-19 convalescent patients and a few SARS-CoV-2-naive healthy vaccine recipients made up the full study. What the research found in general, with its limitations: Both infection-induced and vaccine-induced clones contracted markedly at late post-vaccination timepoints, which is consistent with waning T cell responses. In healthy vaccine recipients, vaccine-induced clones were almost all SARS-CoV-2 mono-reactive, with only 1 of 255 cross-reactive with common cold coronaviruses. The study was limited by a small number of convalescent patients and lacked early post-infection timepoints.

The CDR1 and CDR2 encoded by the germline V gene (reference sequence) are LGHDT and YNNKEL. V is clipped by 1 base and J by 1 base, and the sequence between their germline boundaries is 2 bases long. Its CDR3 holds 13 amino acids, cysteine through phenylalanine. Of all the DNA, just the CDR3 is kept, 39 bases in frame from base 1. In the ViraFEST assay, PBMC were stimulated with viral peptide pools, and TCR sequencing was then used to find antigen-specific CD4+ T cell clonotypes based on their expansion. After roughly 11 days of culture, CD4+ T cells were isolated with the EasySep CD4+ T cell isolation kit. Participants received two doses of either the BNT162b2 or the mRNA-1273 mRNA SARS-CoV-2 vaccine. None of the healthy vaccine recipients had a prior SARS-CoV-2 infection, which was confirmed by nucleocapsid antibody tests that came back negative both before and after vaccination. Some 2 million PBMC per well were cultured in IMDM with roughly 5% human AB serum, 7.5 to 10 IU/ml IL-2 and gentamicin, plus 10 ug/ml peptides. On days 3 and 7, half of the culture medium was replaced with fresh IL-2-containing medium. Unless noted otherwise, every peptide stimulation condition was cultured in triplicate wells. Using Ficoll-Paque Plus gradient centrifugation, PBMC were separated from whole blood and then either used fresh or cryopreserved at -140C. Overlapping peptide pools spanned the spike proteins of SARS-CoV-2 and the common cold coronaviruses HCoV-NL63, HCoV-OC43 and HCoV-229E. Genomic DNA was extracted from cultured CD4+ T cells with the QIAamp micro DNA kit.

The protocol used for the library was the immunoSEQ multiplex PCR assay. TCR beta CDR3 sequencing was performed on DNA from the cultured, isolated CD4+ T cells. Concerning the study's data processing: Non-productive TCR sequences were removed, reads were trimmed to the CDR3 region, and CDR3s of at least 7 amino acids were retained. The MANAFEST web app was used to identify antigen-specific clonotypes by comparing expansion in peptide wells with expansion in reference cultures. To count as positive, a clone had to show expansion at FDR<0.05 compared with the reference and with all other wells, an odds ratio above 5, and a frequency above 0.1% in two replicate wells. A clonotype was defined as cross-reactive if the clonotype was significantly expanded both in SARS-CoV-2 spike wells and in at least one common cold coronavirus spike condition. CDR3 similarity was assessed by Levenshtein distance using the stringdist R package, and unrooted trees were constructed with ape in R 3.6.1. The immuneACCESS repertoire file appears here via TCRdb, limited to in-frame rearrangements. These files lack a portion of the clones; in checked studies, under half of the deficit traces to unresolved V genes, and the cause of the others is not known. The DNA gave D and trimming, while V, J and clone size come from that table. Counted in this sample were roughly 27,000 clones; over 65% of them appeared once. The top ten constitute roughly 9% of the sample.

As regards this clone: Which antigen it targets is not known. The sample holds no much larger clone one base away, and base qualities are not on file.

This sequence was found in a human donor who received a COVID-19 vaccine. The sequence joins TRBV3-1 (or the pseudogene TRBV3-2) to TRBJ2-1; no D gene is confidently identified. Sequenced material: CD4+ T cells from PBMCs cultured with HCoV-NL63 spike peptides, taken after COVID-19 vaccination. The cell subset or site label for this specimen denotes: HCoV-NL63 spike overlapping peptide pool stimulation. The CDR3 reads as follows: CASSQASYNEQFF. The DNA is as follows: TGTGCCAGCAGCCAAGCTTCCTACAATGAGCAGTTCTTC.